Reported below is one T cell receptor (beta chain). The specificity of this receptor is unknown. Within one base of it there is no much larger clone, and no base qualities were kept. RNA from unsorted whole blood was extracted with TRIzol reagent, and germline DNA was obtained with the DNeasy Blood & Tissue kit. At the time of sampling, the patients were treatment-naive and had chronic HBV infection. Around 4 milliliters of peripheral blood were collected into K2EDTA tubes before surgery. The data originate from a study of tumor-infiltrating lymphocytes in primary liver carcinoma (dated 2017 in TCRdb). Regarding the complete study: Surgical resection was performed in China between late 2015 and March 2016 on about 5 patients with histopathologically diagnosed primary liver carcinoma. A total of some 35 specimens from 5 patients went through TCRbeta repertoire sequencing, namely 25 tumor regions, 5 adjacent noncancerous liver tissues and 5 peripheral blood samples. The tumors of the five patients were staged as T1-T3 N0M0, with maximum diameters ranging from about 4.2 to 11 cm. The study combined TCRbeta repertoire sequencing, expression microarrays and whole-exome sequencing across five regions of each liver tumor, with adjacent normal tissue and blood. Each sample produced roughly 3.65 to 7.13 million productive TCRbeta reads, and read depth showed no significant difference between tissue types. High reproducibility was observed for the technical replicate repertoires, with mean shared-clone rates approximately 0.92 and correlation coefficients above 0.95. Hepatocellular carcinoma (four) or combined HCC and intrahepatic cholangiocarcinoma (one) was present in the five patients, who were three men and two women aged 30 to 69 years.

Study-level results and caveats: Only a few patients were included in the study, and the authors note that the findings should be validated in a larger study. Compared with blood, tumors had a significantly larger share of the repertoire taken up by the top 250 clones (p = 0.039). Because only the TCR beta chain was sequenced and unpaired alpha chains were not captured, true repertoire diversity is likely underestimated. Repertoire overlap was found to be higher between tumor regions (mean approximately 35%) than between tumor-adjacent (17%) or tumor-blood (about 15%) pairs, consistent with antigen-driven expansion. Since the samples were bulk and unsorted, there was no way to compare CD4+ and CD8+ T cell repertoires.

CDR3 length: 14 amino acids, cysteine to phenylalanine. Only the CDR3 DNA stays, 42 bases, in frame from base 1. The germline V gene encodes CDR1 WSHSY and CDR2 SAAADI. Between the V and J ends, shortened by 7 bases and 6 bases respectively, the junction contains 15 bases. Using a constant-region primer and ProtoScript II reverse transcriptase, TCRbeta-specific cDNA was reverse-transcribed from around 500 ng total RNA. The TCRbeta libraries were prepared through three rounds of nested multiplex PCR following a slightly modified ARM-PCR procedure. Each of the first two PCR rounds ran for roughly 9 cycles using multiplex TRBV1-TRBV30 forward primers together with a Cbeta reverse primer. Sample barcodes and Illumina adapters were attached in a final 25-cycle PCR using Deep VentR polymerase. Before sequencing, amplicons of 200-500 bp were gel-purified using a QIAquick gel extraction kit. The TCRbeta amplicons were sequenced with 250-bp paired-end reads on an Illumina HiSeq 2500. The study's own analysis went as follows. Reads were quality-trimmed with Trimmomatic v0.33, and paired reads were merged with FLASH v1.2.11 to recover full CDR3 sequences. V, D and J germline segments were assigned to the rearranged TCRbeta sequences by MiGEC v1.2.1b. Clonotype statistics and Shannon-Wiener diversity indices were computed with VDJtools v1.0.0. Except for diversity analysis, only the 250 most abundant clonotypes of each sample were used in subsequent analyses to reduce sampling bias. Using fastp trimming at Q25 and MiXCR clonotype assembly, TCRdb reanalyzed the public sequencing data and kept in-frame beta chains. Under each unique CDR3 protein, matching rows form one entry showing the most common genes and DNA. The V and J calls, along with clone size, are taken from TCRdb and not from the paper's own processing. Within this sample are approximately 330,000 distinct CDR3 sequences, with about 61% of them counted one time only. Of the sample, 6.5% is held by the ten largest clones.

Sequencing input: peripheral blood. In this chain, TRBV10-2 is recombined with TRBJ1-4, with no D gene named confidently. The sequence came from a man aged 35-49 years with primary liver carcinoma and hepatitis B virus infection. The DNA sequence is TGCGCCAGCAAGAGCACCCTGGTCTATGAAAAACTGTTTTTT. Its translation reads: CASKSTLVYEKLFF.